The 10 T cell receptor beta chains below all came from one sample that was sequenced in a study of cytomegalovirus exposure and HLA in healthy donors. The data were produced by immunoSEQ multiplex PCR, yet TCRdb's version contains in-frame clones alone and is incomplete. The sample lists 250,000 or so clones, more than 75% occurring once. The sample consisted of PBMCs. The receptors were gathered from a man aged 18 to 30 in good health and CMV-seronegative.

This clone was recorded once. Other nucleotide sequences in the sample specify the same CDR3. The chain recombines TRBV11-2 with TRBJ2-7, with D maybe TRBD1 (6 bases). The germline CDR1 and CDR2 sequences are SGHAT and FQNNGV. The V end was cut by 5 bases, the J end by 4 bases, with 9 bases between. This CDR3 comprises 12 residues. The CDR3 here is CASSPQGYEQYF. CDR3 in DNA: TGTGCCAGCAGCCCACAGGGTTACGAGCAGTACTTC.

This clone was found once. V is TRBV29-1 and J is TRBJ1-2; 7 bases are shared with TRBD1. Germline V gives CDR1 SQVTM, CDR2 ANQGSEA. The CDR3 is made up of 13 amino acids. CDR3 protein: CITAGTAPYGYTF. The CDR3 DNA sequence: TGCATAACCGCCGGGACAGCGCCTTATGGCTACACCTTC.

V and J are TRBV27 and TRBJ1-5; TRBD1 matches at 7 bases. Germline values: CDR1 MNHEY, CDR2 SMNVEV (reference sequence). This CDR3 region has 14 residues. The J segment lost 4 bases and the V segment lost 3 bases, leaving 3 bases of the junction unmatched. The CDR3 DNA follows: TGTGCCAGCAGTTTGAGGGGGCCGAATCAGCCCCAGCATTTT. Its translation: CASSLRGPNQPQHF.

This sequence joins TRBV10-3 and TRBJ2-7, with D perhaps matching TRBD2 (5 bases). V dropped 10 bases and J dropped 6 bases, with 16 bases sitting between them. This CDR3 is 12 amino acids long. CDR1 is ENHRY, CDR2 SYGVKD, per germline. CDR3 in DNA: TGTGCCACCGGACTTTCTGGTCGCGAGCAGTACTTC. It is translated as CATGLSGREQYF.

This chain connects TRBV4-3 to TRBJ1-6, with TRBD1 identical over 11 bases. The V segment lost 0 bases and the J segment 10 bases; nucleotides outside the gene matches: 5. This CDR3 has 16 residues. CDR1 and CDR2 (germline): LGHNA, YSLEER. CDR3 protein: CASSQDWDRGYSPLHF. DNA for the CDR3: TGCGCCAGCAGCCAAGATTGGGACAGGGGGTACTCACCCCTCCACTTT.

V is TRBV7-2 and J is TRBJ2-5, with D possibly matching TRBD1 (6 bases). CDR3 length equals 13 residues. The ends were cut back, 6 bases at V and 5 bases at J, with 13 bases in the middle. Germline CDR1 reads SGHTA; CDR2 reads FQGNSA. As DNA, the CDR3 is TGTGCCAGCAGTCCCAGACAGGCTGAGACCCAGTACTTC. Its protein product is CASSPRQAETQYF.

This clone was recorded a few times. The chain is built from TRBV6-5 and TRBJ1-1; D might be TRBD1 (5 bases). V lost 6 bases to trimming and J lost 8 bases, with 10 bases between them. Per the germline V gene, CDR1 is MNHEY and CDR2 is SVGAGI. The CDR3 has 11 amino acids. The DNA of the CDR3 is TGTGCCAGCAGGTCAACAGGCGAAGCTTTCTTT. Residues: CASRSTGEAFF.

V and J are TRBV4-3 and TRBJ1-2, with a tentative D call TRBD1 (6 bases). The length of the CDR3 is 13 residues. Germline V gene data show CDR1 as LGHNA and CDR2 as YSLEER. Trimming pared 4 bases from V and 5 bases from J, leaving 11 bases between. The CDR3 is CASSPSRGYGYTF. The CDR3 DNA follows: TGCGCCAGCAGCCCCTCGAGGGGGTATGGCTACACCTTC.

This clone turned up a few times. This chain links TRBV18 with TRBJ2-2; 7 nucleotides align to TRBD1. The CDR3 spans 15 residues. Germline CDR1 reads KGHSH; CDR2 reads LQKENI. V was clipped by 5 bases and J by 1 base; unmatched bases: 4. The CDR3 sequence: CASSVRQGNTGELFF. CDR3 coding DNA: TGTGCCAGCTCAGTCCGACAGGGGAACACCGGGGAGCTGTTTTTT. The full variable domain, completed using reference TRBV18 and TRBJ2-2, is NAGVMQNPRHLVRRRGQEARLRCSPMKGHSHVYWYRQLPEEGLKFMVYLQKENIIDESGMPKERFSAEFPKEGPSILRIQQVVRGDSAAYFCASSVRQGNTGELFFGEGSRLTVL.

The chain recombines TRBV2 with TRBJ2-3; tentatively, D is TRBD1 (5 bases). Trimming shortened V by 6 bases and J by 2 bases, and 15 bases separated the two germline ends. This CDR3 region has 15 residues. Germline CDR1 reads SNHLY; CDR2 reads FYNNEI. The CDR3 region has the DNA TGTGCCAGCAGCCGTGGTCAGGGAACCACAGATACGCAGTATTTT. Translated, it gives CASSRGQGTTDTQYF.